A selection of T cell receptor beta chains follows, all from one sample in a study of control samples from healthy donors and cancer patients. Sequencing used immunoSEQ multiplex PCR; TCRdb keeps in-frame clones, though not all of them. The profile shows over 150,000 clones, about 91% of them singletons. Sequencing was done on a sample of blood. These receptors were obtained from a woman aged 40 to 50 in good health. Both conserved end residues are part of each CDR3. D genes are given only for firm matches.

.	TRBV10-3	CAISESFLVVGETQYF
.	TRBV6-5	CASSYGYNEQFF
.	TRBV5-1	CASSPKVVGVLSTEAFF
.	TRBV27	CASNRTVYQPQHF
.	TRBV9	CASSAPPEDRRGGQFF
.	TRBV21-1	CASSKRLRGGSLPYNEQFF
.	TRBV11-2	CASSSRRVLGIGTDTQYF
TRBD2	TRBV10-3	CAISGARAGSSTDTQYF
.	TRBV15	CATSRARPSTEAFF
TRBD1	TRBV28	CASSPDGTEYYYNEQFF
.	TRBV2	CASSERRQIYQPQHF
.	TRBV18	CASSPLGDHNEKLFF
.	TRBV4-1	CASSQVVSGELFF
TRBD2	TRBV10-3	CAIGTSGYTDTQYF
.	TRBV19	CASSPNGGVQDTQYF
.	TRBV7-9	CASSRSTGTHYGYTF
.	TRBV7-9	CASSLGTDYGYTF
.	TRBV6-5	CASSSYRASNYGYTF
TRBD2	TRBV6-2/TRBV6-3	CASSYSLAGVDTGELFF
.	TRBV4-1	CASSQDHSSGNTIYF
.	TRBV3-1/TRBV3-2	CASSQGRKGTYEQYF
.	TRBV15	CATSREQGANYGYTF
.	TRBV19	CACGGNTEAFF
TRBD1	TRBV6-5	CASSPTQGARYGYTF
.	TRBV5-1	CASSIHKGGGPEKLFF
.	TRBV18	CASSPLRETEAFF
.	TRBV20-1	CSASAPGGAGELFF
TRBD1	TRBV5-1	CASREGGAGANVLTF
.	TRBV5-4	CASSLVETNYGYTF
TRBD2	TRBV6-5	CASSYSDGRETQYF
TRBD1	TRBV5-1	CASSPDRPYNEQFF
TRBD2	TRBV3-1/TRBV3-2	CASSPKLKRGDSYEQYF
.	TRBV2	CASSEATLGHQNTEAFF
.	TRBV6-5	CASSRPQQQQYF
TRBD1	TRBV27	CASSLAGGLVNTEAFF
TRBD1	TRBV27	CASSLVGGGGTEAFF
.	TRBV7-8	CASSSVKGHEQFF
TRBD1	TRBV28	CASRGDRGLIQPQHF
.	TRBV14	CASSQATPGNSPLHF
.	TRBV29-1	CSVEARMETQYF
.	TRBV2	CASRDRLQETQYF
.	TRBV7-8	CASSLTGSRRLNTEAFF
TRBD2	TRBV5-1	CASSPGTTQETQYF
TRBD2	TRBV2	CASTSGGVNEQFF
.	TRBV3-1/TRBV3-2	CASSQERGFVTEAFF
.	TRBV4-1	CASSHQTGPDTEAFF
.	TRBV5-6	CASSQDGYGYTF
.	TRBV6-5	CASRAGTASNSPLHF
.	TRBV18	CASSGSRGTEAFF
TRBD2	TRBV4-2	CASSQTGGPVQTQYF
.	TRBV4-1	CASSPGHDEKLFF
.	TRBV19	CASSIDLRGNQPQHF
.	TRBV5-6	CASSLEAAQETQYF
.	TRBV5-1	CASSLTGNSGGANVLTF
.	TRBV5-6	CASSPVQGSSYNSPLHF
.	TRBV9	CASSVSGSEAFF
TRBD2	TRBV7-6	CASSLAGGLREQYF
.	TRBV11-2	CASSLGRSDEQYF
.	TRBV5-5	CASRITGGVTQYF